These T cell receptor beta chains were read from a single sample in a study of T cell repertoires in cytomegalovirus infection. TCRdb redid the calling of the reads with MiXCR, one entry per CDR3 protein. The sample carries roughly 240,000 distinct CDR3 sequences, about 5.9% recorded once. Sequenced material: PBMCs. Receptors were obtained from a human donor in good health (CMV status not recorded). Some clones in this sample may be carry-over from other donors' samples. The conserved cysteine and the conserved F or W are not part of the CDR3 here.

j_gene | v_gene | CDR3aa
TRBJ2-3 | TRBV20-1 | SGNPGQGRTDTQY
TRBJ2-7 | TRBV27 | ASSPSRGDSTYEQY
TRBJ1-3 | TRBV7-2 | ASSFGTANSGNTIY
TRBJ1-5 | TRBV14 | ASSHIKGQGANQPQH
TRBJ1-1 | TRBV12-3/TRBV12-4 | ASDGGIKNTEAF
TRBJ1-2 | TRBV5-1 | ASSLDRGYAGYT
TRBJ2-6 | TRBV30 | AWAGTRGANVLT
TRBJ2-1 | TRBV11-2 | ASSLGGTGLNEQF
TRBJ1-4 | TRBV29-1 | SVLRQGEEKLF
TRBJ2-2 | TRBV7-2 | ASSLELVGNTGELF
TRBJ1-5 | TRBV6-2/TRBV6-3 | ASSYPRDRGRNNQPQH
TRBJ2-3 | TRBV28 | ASSSGLSTDTQY
TRBJ2-2 | TRBV5-4 | ASSPGTSGVPGELF
TRBJ2-7 | TRBV24-1 | ATRRTGSGEQY
TRBJ1-1 | TRBV29-1 | SGRGGASPEAF
TRBJ2-3 | TRBV12-3/TRBV12-4 | ASSLRQGAVDTQY
TRBJ1-5 | TRBV2 | ASRGQGVSNQPQH
TRBJ1-6 | TRBV7-2 | ASSHQGVVSPLH
TRBJ2-3 | TRBV7-2 | ASSYQPRSTDTQY
TRBJ2-1 | TRBV7-2 | ASSSQGAGSRDEQF
TRBJ1-6 | TRBV15 | ATSSGEGNSPLH
TRBJ2-3 | TRBV20-1 | SARTLAIDTQY
TRBJ1-1 | TRBV10-3 | AISEGTGMIKAF
TRBJ2-7 | TRBV4-3 | ASSRVTNRAPYEQY
TRBJ2-1 | TRBV12-3/TRBV12-4 | ASSFSGQKQF
TRBJ2-7 | TRBV7-9 | ASNGGAKDFYEQY
TRBJ1-2 | TRBV6-2/TRBV6-3 | ASSIVGDAPYGYT
TRBJ2-1 | TRBV28 | ASNRLAGHYNEQF
TRBJ2-2 | TRBV6-2/TRBV6-3 | ASSYDRPIANTGELF
TRBJ2-6 | TRBV19 | ASSEQVFSGANVLT
TRBJ1-1 | TRBV2 | ASSTAQGRMNTEAF
TRBJ2-1 | TRBV5-4 | ASSSREGGTYNEQF
TRBJ2-5 | TRBV2 | ASSGDTGERETQY
TRBJ1-2 | TRBV19 | ASSRDGATFRYT
TRBJ1-5 | TRBV6-6 | ASSYGQINQPQH
TRBJ2-2 | TRBV4-2 | ASSQDRLEQGNTGELF
TRBJ1-2 | TRBV27 | ASSGTRPNYGYT
TRBJ1-5 | TRBV7-6 | ASSSPDSGAIQPQH
TRBJ2-2 | TRBV6-2/TRBV6-3 | ASRRQGTDTGELF
TRBJ2-2 | TRBV27 | ASKRFLKTGRNTGELF
TRBJ1-5 | TRBV28 | ASRQILSNQPQH
TRBJ2-2 | TRBV29-1 | SVAPWGTGELF
TRBJ1-2 | TRBV7-9 | ASSKTGEKNYGYT
TRBJ2-7 | TRBV5-4 | ASSPDRAIYEQY
TRBJ2-3 | TRBV10-3 | AISSVDRITDTQY
TRBJ1-5 | TRBV20-1 | SARGPSNQPQH
TRBJ1-2 | TRBV29-1 | SVGTGAGGYT
TRBJ2-7 | TRBV12-3/TRBV12-4 | ASSRRGRVYEQY
TRBJ2-1 | TRBV6-2/TRBV6-3 | ASSAGTVNNEQF
TRBJ2-3 | TRBV6-1 | ASGAGTSTDTQY